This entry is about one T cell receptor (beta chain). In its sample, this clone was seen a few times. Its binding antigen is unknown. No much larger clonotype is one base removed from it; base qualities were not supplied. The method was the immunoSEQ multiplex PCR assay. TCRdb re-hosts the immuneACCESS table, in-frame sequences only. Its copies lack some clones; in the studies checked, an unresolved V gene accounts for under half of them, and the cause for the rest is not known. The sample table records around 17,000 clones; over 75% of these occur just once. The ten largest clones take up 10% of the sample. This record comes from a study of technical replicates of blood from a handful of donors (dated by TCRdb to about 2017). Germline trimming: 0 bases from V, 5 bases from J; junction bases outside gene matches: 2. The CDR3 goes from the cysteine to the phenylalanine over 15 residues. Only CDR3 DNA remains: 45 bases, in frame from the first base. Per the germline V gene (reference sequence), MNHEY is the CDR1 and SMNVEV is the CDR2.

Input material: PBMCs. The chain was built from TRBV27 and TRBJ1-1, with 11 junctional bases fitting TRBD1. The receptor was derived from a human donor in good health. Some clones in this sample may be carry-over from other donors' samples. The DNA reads TGTGCCAGCAGTTTATCAGGGGACAGGGGGACTGAAGCTTTCTTT. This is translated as CASSLSGDRGTEAFF.